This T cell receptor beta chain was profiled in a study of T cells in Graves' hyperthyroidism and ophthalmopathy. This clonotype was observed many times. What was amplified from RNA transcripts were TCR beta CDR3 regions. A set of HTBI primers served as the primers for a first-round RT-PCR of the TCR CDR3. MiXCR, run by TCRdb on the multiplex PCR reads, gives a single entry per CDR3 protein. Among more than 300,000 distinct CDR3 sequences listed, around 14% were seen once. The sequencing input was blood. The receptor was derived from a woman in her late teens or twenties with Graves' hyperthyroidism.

Here the CDR3 reads CAWRAADTQYF. In DNA, the CDR3 is TGTGCCTGGAGGGCGGCAGATACGCAGTATTTT. The chain has TRBV30 and TRBJ2-3; D is ambiguous. CDR1 is GTSNPN, CDR2 SVGIG, per germline (reference sequence). The CDR3 has 11 residues. V lost 3 bases and J lost 4, with 5 bases in between. Full variable domain (remainder filled in from reference TRBV30 and TRBJ2-3): SQTIHQWPATLVQPVGSPLSLECTVEGTSNPNLYWYRQAAGRGLQLLFYSVGIGQISSEVPQNLSASRPQDRQFILSSKKLLLSDSGFYLCAWRAADTQYFGPGTRLTVL.